This paragraph reports one T cell receptor beta chain. Germline V gene data show CDR1 as SGHDN and CDR2 as FVKESK. The CDR3 sequence is 13 residues long. V shed 2 bases and J shed 4 bases, with 8 bases lying between them. As for time point: baseline, week 1 (first vaccination visit). Treatment noted: pre-vaccination baseline after standard-of-care therapy. The data are from a study of a mutant IDH1 vaccine in newly diagnosed glioma. Sequenced by immunoSEQ multiplex PCR; TCRdb stores in-frame clones only, minus some. The table shows 30,000 to 40,000 clones, with around 80% occurring only once. This clonotype was obtained from a man aged 35 to 55 with glioma. Some clones in this sample may be carry-over from other donors' samples. This chain uses TRBV14 with TRBJ1-2, with D tentatively TRBD1 (6 bases). The starting material was PBMCs, obtained from a glioma patient treated with radiotherapy, temozolomide or both. The CDR3, as DNA: TGTGCCAGCAGCCAAACAGGGAGCTATGGCTACACCTTC. Its protein is CASSQTGSYGYTF.